These 22 T cell receptor beta chains were sequenced from one sample in a study of cytomegalovirus exposure and HLA in healthy donors. The PCR used 60 Vbeta and 13 Jbeta primers. Sequenced by immunoSEQ multiplex PCR; TCRdb stores in-frame clones only, minus some. Of about 130,000 clones listed, almost 80% are singletons. The sequenced sample consisted of PBMCs. These receptors all come from a female donor in good health and CMV-seronegative.

The chain recombines TRBV5-1 with TRBJ2-1; 7 bases align to TRBD1. Germline CDR1 is SGHRS and CDR2 is YFSETQ. V was pared by 5 bases and J by 3 bases, with 2 bases of the junction left unmatched. The CDR3 runs to 13 residues. This chain's CDR3 is CASRDRNYNEQFF. CDR3 in DNA: TGCGCCAGCAGGGACAGGAACTACAATGAGCAGTTCTTC.

V is TRBV25-1 and J is TRBJ2-2; a possible D gene is TRBD2 (6 bases). This CDR3 has 15 amino acids. The V end lost 3 bases, the J end lost 8 bases, and 16 bases lay between the germline ends. The germline V gene encodes CDR1 MGHDK and CDR2 SYGVNS. CDR3: CASSDVGGLSGELFF. For the CDR3, the DNA is TGTGCCAGCAGTGATGTCGGGGGACTCTCTGGGGAGCTGTTTTTT.

The chain combines TRBV19 with TRBJ1-1; weak D call: TRBD1 (6 bases). The CDR3 contains 14 residues. In germline, CDR1 is LNHDA, CDR2 SQIVND (reference sequence). V lost 6 bases to trimming and J lost 1 base, with 12 bases between them. For the CDR3, the DNA is TGTGCCAGTAGCAGGGGACAAAAGAACACTGAAGCTTTCTTT. This sequence encodes CASSRGQKNTEAFF. Based on the CDR3 plus reference TRBV19 and TRBJ1-1, the full variable domain is DGGITQSPKYLFRKEGQNVTLSCEQNLNHDAMYWYRQDPGQGLRLIYYSQIVNDFQKGDIAEGYSVSREKKESFPLTVTSAQKNPTAFYLCASSRGQKNTEAFFGQGTRLTVV.

The gene calls are TRBV4-3 and TRBJ1-1, with D tentatively TRBD1 (5 bases). The CDR3 has 15 residues. CDR1 is LGHNA, CDR2 YSLEER, per germline. Trimming cost V 4 bases and J 3 bases, with 15 bases left between them. Written as DNA, the CDR3 is TGCGCCAGCAGCCGAGTAATGGGGGGGGACACTGAAGCTTTCTTT. It yields the protein CASSRVMGGDTEAFF.

The genes are TRBV11-2 and TRBJ2-7; D may be TRBD1 (5 bases). The CDR3 has 14 amino acids. Germline CDR1 is SGHAT and CDR2 is FQNNGV. Between the trimmed V and J ends, which lost 3 bases and 4 bases, there was a span of 13 bases. CDR3 protein: CASSFSGAVYEQYF. The CDR3 region has the DNA TGTGCCAGCAGCTTTAGTGGGGCGGTGTACGAGCAGTACTTC.

This chain connects TRBV4-3 to TRBJ2-1, with TRBD2 matching over 7 bases. In germline, CDR1 is LGHNA, CDR2 YSLEER. The J segment lost 0 bases and the V segment lost 0 bases, leaving 2 bases of the junction unmatched. The CDR3 spans 16 residues. The CDR3 loop reads CASSQDGTNSYNEQFF. In DNA form, the CDR3 reads TGCGCCAGCAGCCAAGATGGGACTAACTCCTACAATGAGCAGTTCTTC.

This chain links TRBV9 with TRBJ1-3, with a tentative D call TRBD1 (5 bases). This CDR3 comprises 17 residues. Trimming cost V 4 bases and J 1 base, with 18 bases left between them. Germline V lookup: CDR1 SGDLS, CDR2 YYNGEE. The CDR3 DNA sequence: TGTGCCAGCAGCCCAGCTTGGGAGGGGAGTTCTGGAAACACCATATATTTT. Protein product: CASSPAWEGSSGNTIYF.

The chain is built from TRBV23-1 and TRBJ2-3; possible D gene TRBD2, 6 bases. TRBV23-1 is identified as an open reading frame with a role that is uncertain. The CDR3 has 15 amino acids. V lost 8 bases, J lost 1 base, and 16 bases lay in between. CDR3 in amino acids: CASLPIGGCTDTQYF. The CDR3 DNA reads as TGCGCCAGCCTTCCAATCGGGGGATGCACAGATACGCAGTATTTT.

This clone has a handful of counts. The chain uses TRBV11-2 and TRBJ2-7; D remains ambiguous. In germline, CDR1 is SGHAT, CDR2 FQNNGV. With 1 base removed from V and 3 bases from J, the gap between germline ends came to 13 bases. CDR3 length: 15 amino acids. The CDR3 sequence: CASSLALAAGYEQYF. The CDR3 DNA sequence: TGTGCCAGCAGCTTAGCTTTGGCGGCCGGCTACGAGCAGTACTTC. The full variable domain, rest sourced from reference TRBV11-2 and TRBJ2-7, is EAGVAQSPRYKIIEKRQSVAFWCNPISGHATLYWYQQILGQGPKLLIQFQNNGVVDDSQLPKDRFSAERLKGVDSTLKIQPAKLEDSAVYLCASSLALAAGYEQYFGPGTRLTVT.

The J gene is TRBJ2-1, the V gene TRBV18, with D maybe TRBD1 (5 bases). The germline CDR1 and CDR2 sequences are KGHSH and LQKENI. The CDR3 covers 12 residues. V was trimmed by 3 bases and J by 15 bases, leaving 15 bases between them. CDR3 region: CASSPIRQPRFF. For the CDR3, the DNA is TGTGCCAGCTCACCTATTCGACAGCCCCGGTTCTTC.

V is TRBV30 and J is TRBJ1-3; 12 nucleotides match TRBD1. CDR3 size: 15 residues. V shed 4 bases and J 4 bases; nucleotides not matched to a gene: 5. The germline V gene has CDR1 GTSNPN and CDR2 SVGIG (reference sequence). Here the CDR3 DNA reads TGTGCCTGGAACCCGGGACAGGGGGCGGGAAACACCATATATTTT. It specifies CAWNPGQGAGNTIYF.

This clone was seen a handful of times. This chain connects TRBV19 to TRBJ2-7, with TRBD1 matching 8 bases. CDR3 length: 14 amino acids. The germline V gene encodes CDR1 LNHDA and CDR2 SQIVND (reference sequence). The ends lost 7 bases at V and 0 bases at J; junction bases unmatched: 5. CDR3 nucleotides: TGTGCCAGTAATACAGGGGGATACTCCTACGAGCAGTACTTC. Translating it yields CASNTGGYSYEQYF.

The chain joins TRBV7-9 to TRBJ2-3; 9 nucleotides agree with TRBD2. The trim removed 4 bases at V and 2 bases at J, leaving 1 base unmatched. This CDR3 spans 14 amino acids. Germline assignment: CDR1 SEHNR and CDR2 FQNEAQ (reference sequence). The CDR3 sequence: CASSWTSVTDTQYF. CDR3 nucleotides: TGTGCCAGCAGCTGGACTAGCGTCACAGATACGCAGTATTTT.

V and J are TRBV27 and TRBJ2-7; 7 bases align to TRBD2. J gave up 2 bases and V 4 bases, and 5 bases lay outside the gene matches. The CDR3 has 14 amino acids. In germline, CDR1 is MNHEY, CDR2 SMNVEV (reference sequence). The CDR3 protein is CASSWGEGPYEQYF. CDR3 DNA sequence: TGTGCCAGCAGTTGGGGGGAGGGCCCCTACGAGCAGTACTTC.

This clone was counted between two and nine times. The V gene is TRBV6-5, the J gene TRBJ2-5, with D perhaps matching TRBD2 (6 bases). This CDR3 region has 13 residues. V gave up 4 bases and J gave up 7 bases, with 13 bases separating them. In germline, CDR1 is MNHEY, CDR2 SVGAGI. Written as DNA, the CDR3 is TGTGCCAGCAGTTTGGAGGGTCGGGGGACCCAGTACTTC. This codes for CASSLEGRGTQYF.

CDR3 amino acids: CASSRGIVFDNEQFF. CDR3 coding DNA: TGTGCCAGCAGCCGAGGGATCGTGTTTGACAATGAGCAGTTCTTC. The chain has TRBV11-2 and TRBJ2-1; D might be TRBD2 (5 bases). The length of the CDR3 is 15 residues. Germline V gene data show CDR1 as SGHAT and CDR2 as FQNNGV. The V gene lost 5 bases and the J gene lost 5 bases, with 16 bases spanning the gap.

V is TRBV2 and J is TRBJ2-7; 11 nucleotides agree with TRBD1. Germline loops: CDR1 SNHLY, CDR2 FYNNEI. Trimming cost V 7 bases and J 7 bases; bases outside gene matches: 9. The CDR3 totals 14 residues. The DNA for the CDR3 is TGTGCCAGCAAGGGGACAGGGGGGTCCTCAGAGCAGTACTTC. The encoded protein is CASKGTGGSSEQYF.

V gene TRBV6-1 combines with J gene TRBJ1-2; 8 nucleotides align to TRBD1. Germline V gives CDR1 MNHNS, CDR2 SASEGT. The CDR3 runs 14 residues. V lost 3 bases and J lost 6; bases outside the gene matches: 6. The CDR3 DNA is TGTGCCAGCAGTGAGATGGACAGGGAAGATGGCTACACCTTC. Translating gives CASSEMDREDGYTF.

This chain joins TRBV28 and TRBJ2-7; TRBD2 matches at 11 bases. The CDR3 runs to 15 residues. Trimming at V came to 7 bases and at J to 3 bases, leaving 8 bases not matched to a gene. CDR1 and CDR2 (germline): MDHEN, SYDVKM. In DNA form, the CDR3 reads TGTGCCAGCATTCCAACGACTAGCGGGAACTACGAGCAGTACTTC. This sequence encodes CASIPTTSGNYEQYF. Filled out from reference TRBV28 and TRBJ2-7, the complete variable domain reads DVKVTQSSRYLVKRTGEKVFLECVQDMDHENMFWYRQDPGLGLRLIYFSYDVKMKEKGDIPEGYSVSREKKERFSLILESASTNQTSMYLCASIPTTSGNYEQYFGPGTRLTVT.

This clone was observed a few times. CDR3 amino acids: CASSSTGGLDQPQHF. CDR3 coding DNA: TGCGCCAGCAGCTCAACAGGGGGACTCGATCAGCCCCAGCATTTT. V gene TRBV5-1 combines with J gene TRBJ1-5; the match to TRBD1 covers 8 bases. CDR1 is SGHRS, CDR2 YFSETQ, per germline. This CDR3 has 15 amino acids. Germline trimming cut 3 bases from V and 5 bases from J; bases unmatched to any gene: 7.

The chain couples TRBV28 to TRBJ1-2; 8 bases agree with TRBD1. The CDR3 is 15 residues long. J lost 3 bases, V lost 3 bases, and 6 bases had no gene match. CDR1 is MDHEN and CDR2 is SYDVKM in the germline V gene. CDR3 region: CASSFVQGVYYGYTF. The CDR3 nucleotides read TGTGCCAGCAGTTTCGTACAGGGGGTTTACTATGGCTACACCTTC.

The rearrangement joins TRBV13 to TRBJ1-2; weak D call: TRBD1 (5 bases). Germline V gene data show CDR1 as PRHDT and CDR2 as FYEKMQ (reference sequence). The CDR3 loop spans 13 amino acids. Trimming removed 1 base from V and 7 bases from J, with 10 bases in between. CDR3 DNA sequence: TGTGCCAGCAGCTTAGAACAGGAAGGTGGCTACACCTTC. Amino acids: CASSLEQEGGYTF.